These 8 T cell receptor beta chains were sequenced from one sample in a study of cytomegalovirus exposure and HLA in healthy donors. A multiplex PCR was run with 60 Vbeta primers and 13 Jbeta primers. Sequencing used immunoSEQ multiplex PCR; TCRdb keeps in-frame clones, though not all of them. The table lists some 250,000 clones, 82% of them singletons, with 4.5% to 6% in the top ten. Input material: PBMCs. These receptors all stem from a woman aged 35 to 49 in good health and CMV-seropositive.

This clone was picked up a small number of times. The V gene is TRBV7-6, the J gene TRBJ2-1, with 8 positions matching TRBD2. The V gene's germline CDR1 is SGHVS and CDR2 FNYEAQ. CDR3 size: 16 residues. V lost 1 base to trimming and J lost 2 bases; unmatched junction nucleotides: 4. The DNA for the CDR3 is TGTGCCAGCAGCTTAGAACTAGCGGCGACCTACAATGAGCAGTTCTTC. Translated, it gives CASSLELAATYNEQFF.

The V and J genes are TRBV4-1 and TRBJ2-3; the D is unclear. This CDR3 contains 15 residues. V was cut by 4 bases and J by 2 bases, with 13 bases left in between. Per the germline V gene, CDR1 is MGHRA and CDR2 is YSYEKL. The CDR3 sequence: CASSPYSAFTDTQYF. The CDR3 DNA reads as TGCGCCAGCAGCCCCTACTCTGCCTTCACAGATACGCAGTATTTT.

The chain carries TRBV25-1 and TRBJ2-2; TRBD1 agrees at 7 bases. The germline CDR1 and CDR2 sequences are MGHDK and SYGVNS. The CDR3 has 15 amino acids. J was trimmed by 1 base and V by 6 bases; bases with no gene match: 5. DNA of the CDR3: TGTGCCAGCAGGGTGACAGGGAAGAACACCGGGGAGCTGTTTTTT. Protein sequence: CASRVTGKNTGELFF.

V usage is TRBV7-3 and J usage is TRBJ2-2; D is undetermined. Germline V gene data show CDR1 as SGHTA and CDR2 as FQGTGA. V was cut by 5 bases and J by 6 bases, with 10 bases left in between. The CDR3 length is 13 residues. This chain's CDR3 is CASSPTLSGELFF. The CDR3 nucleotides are TGTGCCAGCAGCCCGACATTATCCGGGGAGCTGTTTTTT.

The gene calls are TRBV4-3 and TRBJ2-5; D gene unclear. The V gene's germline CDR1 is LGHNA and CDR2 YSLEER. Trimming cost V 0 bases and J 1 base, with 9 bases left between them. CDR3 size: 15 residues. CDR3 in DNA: TGCGCCAGCAGCCAAGATTCCCAGGTCCAAGAGACCCAGTACTTC. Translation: CASSQDSQVQETQYF.

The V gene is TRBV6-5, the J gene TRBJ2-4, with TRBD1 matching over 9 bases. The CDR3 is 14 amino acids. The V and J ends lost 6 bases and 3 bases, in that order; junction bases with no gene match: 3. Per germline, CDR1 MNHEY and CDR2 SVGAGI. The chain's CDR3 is CASSKTGGKNIQYF. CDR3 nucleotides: TGTGCCAGCAGCAAGACAGGGGGCAAAAACATTCAGTACTTC.

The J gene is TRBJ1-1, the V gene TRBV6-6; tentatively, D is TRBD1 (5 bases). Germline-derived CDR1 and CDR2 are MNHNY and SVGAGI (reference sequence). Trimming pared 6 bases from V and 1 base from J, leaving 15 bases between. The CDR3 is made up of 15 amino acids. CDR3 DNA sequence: TGTGCCAGCAGCCCCCTCAGGGATAAGAACACTGAAGCTTTCTTT. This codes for CASSPLRDKNTEAFF.

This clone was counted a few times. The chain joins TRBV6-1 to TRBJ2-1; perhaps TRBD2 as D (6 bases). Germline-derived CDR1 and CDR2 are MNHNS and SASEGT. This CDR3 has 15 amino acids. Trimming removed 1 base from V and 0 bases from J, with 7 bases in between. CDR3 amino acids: CASSEDGSSYNEQFF. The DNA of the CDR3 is TGTGCCAGCAGTGAAGACGGGAGCTCCTACAATGAGCAGTTCTTC.